This T cell receptor (beta chain) was found in a study of T cell responses to AZD1222 COVID-19 vaccine. The CDR3 length is 20 residues. CDR1 MGHRA and CDR2 YSYEKL come from the germline V gene. V lost 4 bases, J lost 5 bases, and 23 bases stayed unmatched. Data came from immunoSEQ multiplex PCR; TCRdb stores just in-frame clones and leaves some out. The table records 100,000 to 140,000 clones, about 89% of them present only once. The V and J genes are TRBV4-1 and TRBJ2-3; 8 positions match TRBD2. The TCR originated in an adult in good health. The sequencing here drew on peripheral blood, taken on day 0 of AZD1222 vaccination. As DNA, the CDR3 is TGCGCCAGCAGCCCCCTCTGGTCCACATCCCCGGGAGGGCCTGAAGATACGCAGTATTTT. This gives the protein CASSPLWSTSPGGPEDTQYF.